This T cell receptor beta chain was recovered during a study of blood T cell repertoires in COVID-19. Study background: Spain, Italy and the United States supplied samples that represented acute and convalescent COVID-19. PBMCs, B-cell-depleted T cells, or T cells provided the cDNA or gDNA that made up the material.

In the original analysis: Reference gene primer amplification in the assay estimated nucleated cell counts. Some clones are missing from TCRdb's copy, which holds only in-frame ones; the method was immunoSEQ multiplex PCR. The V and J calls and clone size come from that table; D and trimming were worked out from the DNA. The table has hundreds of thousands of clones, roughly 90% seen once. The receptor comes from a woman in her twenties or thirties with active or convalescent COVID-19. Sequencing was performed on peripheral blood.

The CDR3 reads CASSEATSGAPYEQYF. As DNA, the CDR3 is TGTGCCAGCAGTGAAGCGACTAGCGGGGCCCCCTACGAGCAGTACTTC. The genes are TRBV2 and TRBJ2-7; the match to TRBD2 covers 11 bases. The CDR3 runs 16 residues. The junction had 3 bases not matched to a gene; V was cut back by 0 bases and J by 2 bases. Germline V CDR1 and CDR2: SNHLY, FYNNEI. The complete variable domain, with remaining parts taken from reference TRBV2 and TRBJ2-7, reads EPEVTQTPSHQVTQMGQEVILRCVPISNHLYFYWYRQILGQKVEFLVSFYNNEISEKSEIFDDQFSVERPDGSNFTLKIRSTKLEDSAMYFCASSEATSGAPYEQYFGPGTRLTVT.